The following is a TCR beta chain sequence with its context. Its antigen is unidentified. This sample stems from a study of cytomegalovirus exposure and HLA in healthy donors. The study's findings and limits: Sequences of the TCR beta chain were said to predict the HLA-A and HLA-B alleles of most subjects accurately.

The study ran its PCR with 60 Vbeta and 13 Jbeta primers. Sequencing was performed with immunoSEQ multiplex PCR; in TCRdb, only in-frame clones are kept and a portion is missing. The data hold 55,000 to 80,000 clones, with over 50% observed a single time. The receptor's source is a middle-aged man in good health and CMV-seropositive. Sequenced sample: PBMCs.

The chain's CDR3 is CATSQGWAGRNQPQHF. In DNA form, the CDR3 reads TGTGCCACCAGTCAGGGTTGGGCGGGGAGGAATCAGCCCCAGCATTTT. The V call is TRBV15, the J call TRBJ1-5; possibly TRBD1 for D (5 bases). V dropped 6 bases and J dropped 4 bases, with 19 bases sitting between them. The germline CDR1 and CDR2 sequences are LNHNV and YYDKDF (reference sequence). This CDR3 has 16 amino acids.